This T cell receptor beta chain was identified during a study of T cell responses to AZD1222 COVID-19 vaccine. The study, taken as a whole, reports: Donors skewed white British and female; clonal diversity was possibly underestimated. Spike-specific TCR breadth and depth both grew after two AZD1222 doses. Across spike, vaccine-associated CD4 TCRs were found, dominant at 160-218 and 743-854. Unmutated variant regions are reportedly targeted by nearly half of spike-specific TCRs.

Libraries were prepared by immunoSEQ multiplex PCR; TCRdb keeps only in-frame clonotypes and omits some of them. The sample shows around 130,000 clones, 90% to 95% of them seen only once. Germline assignment: CDR1 SEHNR and CDR2 FQNEAQ (reference sequence). V lost 3 bases to trimming and J lost 4 bases, with 10 bases between them. CDR3 length: 14 amino acids. About this clone itself: Its cognate antigen is unknown.

The material was peripheral blood, obtained 28 days after the second AZD1222 dose. The J gene is TRBJ1-5, the V gene TRBV7-9; the D gene is possibly TRBD1 (5 bases). This sequence was found in an adult who received the AZD1222 COVID-19 vaccine. Here the CDR3 reads CASSFGPGNQPQHF. The CDR3 DNA sequence: TGTGCCAGCAGCTTTGGGCCAGGGAATCAGCCCCAGCATTTT.